Shown below are 10 T cell receptor beta chains from a single sample sequenced in a study of Ad26.COV2.S vaccination and SARS-CoV-2 variants. Only in-frame clones appear in the TCRdb table, and some are missing; sequencing was by immunoSEQ multiplex PCR. This table has around 450,000 clones, approximately 92% appearing once. Treatment denoted: around 19 received Ad26.COV2.S at low or high dose, single or two shots; 5 received placebo; per-sample allocation not given. Collection of the samples took place on day 63 after the first injection of vaccine or placebo. Sequencing was performed on peripheral blood, taken in a trial of Ad26.COV2.S vaccine versus placebo. The receptors here all came from a person between 18 and 60 years old who received the Ad26.COV2.S COVID-19 vaccine or a placebo.

The rearrangement links TRBV5-4 to TRBJ1-3, with D uncertain. Germline V lookup: CDR1 SGHNT, CDR2 YYREEE (reference sequence). Trimming took 0 bases from V and 0 from J, leaving 13 bases between them. The CDR3 runs to 17 residues. The CDR3 nucleotides read TGTGCCAGCAGCTTGGACTCCCACACAGCCTCTGGAAACACCATATATTTT. Its protein is CASSLDSHTASGNTIYF.

In DNA, the CDR3 is TGCGCCAGCAGCCCAGGAGACATCACTGAAGCTTTCTTT. It codes for CASSPGDITEAFF. J is TRBJ1-1 and V is TRBV5-1; D call uncertain. Trimming stripped 4 bases from V and 4 bases from J, with 11 bases between. The CDR3 is 13 amino acids. Looked up from germline, CDR1 is SGHRS and CDR2 is YFSETQ.

The J gene is TRBJ2-1, the V gene TRBV28, with D tentatively TRBD1 or TRBD2 (6 bases each). The CDR3 totals 17 residues. The germline gives CDR1 MDHEN, CDR2 SYDVKM. V dropped 1 base and J dropped 1 base, with 14 bases sitting between them. The CDR3 reads CASSLFVGGRSYNEQFF. CDR3 in DNA: TGTGCCAGCAGTTTATTTGTGGGGGGCAGGTCCTACAATGAGCAGTTCTTC.

Only a few counts were recorded for this clone. The chain has TRBV19 and TRBJ1-5; perhaps TRBD1 as D (5 bases). From germline, CDR1 is LNHDA and CDR2 SQIVND (reference sequence). V gave up 1 base and J gave up 4 bases, with 11 bases separating them. The CDR3 covers 15 residues. For the CDR3, the DNA is TGTGCCAGTAGTATAGCGGCAGGGTTTAATCAGCCCCAGCATTTT. Translated: CASSIAAGFNQPQHF.

The chain links TRBV7-2 to TRBJ2-7; D is perhaps TRBD2 (5 bases). CDR3 length equals 14 residues. V lost 1 base, J lost 7 bases, and 14 bases lay in between. Germline assignment: CDR1 SGHTA and CDR2 FQGNSA. The CDR3 DNA reads TGTGCCAGCAGCTTAGGAGGAGGCAGGCATGAGCAGTACGTC. Translating it yields CASSLGGGRHEQYV.

Worth noting for this clone: The sample holds other DNA sequences that translate to the same CDR3. The chain has TRBV13 and TRBJ2-5; 8 positions agree with TRBD1. Germline-derived CDR1 and CDR2 are PRHDT and FYEKMQ (reference sequence). This CDR3 spans 15 amino acids. Trimming removed 5 bases from V and 8 bases from J; junction bases left unmatched: 13. CDR3 nucleotides: TGTGCCAGCAGCACCTGGACAGGGTCGAGGGAAACCCAGTACTTC. It codes for CASSTWTGSRETQYF.

This chain uses TRBV7-6 with TRBJ1-4, with D hard to call. The ends were cut back, 1 base at V and 7 bases at J, with 10 bases in the middle. The germline CDR1 and CDR2 sequences are SGHVS and FNYEAQ. CDR3 size: 14 residues. This chain's CDR3 is CASSLGFDGEKLFF. In nucleotides, the CDR3 is TGTGCCAGCAGCTTAGGCTTCGACGGTGAAAAACTGTTTTTT.

The rearrangement joins TRBV4-3 to TRBJ2-2; D unclear. The CDR3 covers 15 residues. V lost 7 bases, J lost 2 bases, and 14 bases lay in between. Looked up from germline, CDR1 is LGHNA and CDR2 is YSLEER. CDR3 amino acids: CASKNAWVNTGELFF. In DNA, the CDR3 is TGCGCCAGCAAGAATGCATGGGTAAACACCGGGGAGCTGTTTTTT.

This sequence joins TRBV6-2 or TRBV6-3 and TRBJ1-2, with D unresolved. This CDR3 spans 12 amino acids. V was shortened by 5 bases and J by 8 bases, with 12 bases between the two germline ends. Germline V gene lookup returns CDR1 MNHEY and CDR2 SVGEGT. The CDR3 DNA sequence: TGTGCCAGCAGTCAGGAACGAGGGGGCTACACCTTC. It is translated as CASSQERGGYTF.

V and J are TRBV24-1 and TRBJ2-2, with D perhaps TRBD1 (6 bases). Germline assignment: CDR1 KGHDR and CDR2 SFDVKD. The CDR3 contains 16 residues. V lost 3 bases and J lost 2, with 12 bases in between. The CDR3 here is CATSDAGQRNTGELFF. The CDR3 DNA is TGTGCCACCAGTGATGCAGGACAGCGAAACACCGGGGAGCTGTTTTTT.